This T cell receptor (beta chain) comes out of a study of tumor-infiltrating lymphocytes in primary liver carcinoma. Study-wide points: Tumor region pairs outstripped tumor-adjacent and tumor-blood pairs in overlap.

The CDR3 sequence is 21 residues long. Germline loops: CDR1 MDHEN, CDR2 SYDVKM. A note on this clonotype: Antigen: not known. One end of the junction does not line up with germline, which may come from a read error.

The template, approximately 500 ng total RNA, yielded TCR beta cDNA made with a constant-region primer. Modified slightly, ARM-PCR produced TCR beta libraries over three nested multiplex PCR rounds. The first two PCR rounds used TRBV1-TRBV30 primers with a Cbeta primer, 10 cycles each. TCRdb independently ran MiXCR on the multiplex PCR reads; one entry per CDR3 protein. Here the sample spans 90,000 to 150,000 distinct CDR3 sequences, around 65% being singletons. Unsorted bulk tissue (roughly 17-33 mg) underwent RNA and DNA co-extraction. The origin of this receptor is a woman in her fifties or sixties with primary liver carcinoma and hepatitis B virus infection. The chain combines TRBV28 with TRBJ2-3, with 13 bases identical to TRBD2. Sequencing was carried out using tumor-adjacent normal liver tissue. In DNA form, the CDR3 reads TGTGCCAACAGTTTAAAGCCCATGGGACTAGCGGGACTTAGGACCACAGATACGCAGTATTTT. It codes for CANSLKPMGLAGLRTTDTQYF.